The 24 T cell receptor beta chains in this list originate from one sample, sequenced in a study of a mutant IDH1 vaccine in newly diagnosed glioma. Time point defined: baseline, week 1 (first vaccination visit). Treatment noted: pre-vaccination baseline after standard-of-care therapy. Clones were sequenced by immunoSEQ multiplex PCR, and TCRdb holds only the in-frame ones, with some missing. This table has around 82,000 clones, roughly 80% appearing once. Sequences were derived from PBMCs, sampled from a glioma patient treated with radiotherapy, temozolomide or both. All receptors come from a man aged 35 to 55 with glioma. Some clones in this sample may be carry-over from other donors' samples.

The chain carries TRBV19 and TRBJ1-6; the match to TRBD1 covers 9 bases. Germline V CDR1 and CDR2: LNHDA, SQIVND (reference sequence). The CDR3 runs to 14 residues. J gave up 9 bases and V 6 bases, and 6 bases lay outside the gene matches. This CDR3 is CASRGQGPASPLHF. The CDR3 nucleotides are TGTGCCAGTAGGGGACAGGGTCCGGCTTCACCCCTCCACTTT.

This clone was seen more than once but under ten times. CDR3 in amino acids: CASSAWDRVNSPLHF. CDR3 sequence (DNA): TGTGCCAGCAGCGCCTGGGACAGGGTCAATTCACCCCTCCACTTT. V is TRBV5-6 and J is TRBJ1-6; 9 bases fit TRBD1. The CDR3 is 15 residues long. After removal of 4 bases from V and 7 bases from J, the junction contained 6 bases not matched to a gene. Germline CDR1 SGHDT, CDR2 YYEEEE. Full variable domain (outside the CDR3, taken from reference TRBV5-6 and TRBJ1-6): DAGVTQSPTHLIKTRGQQVTLRCSPKSGHDTVSWYQQALGQGPQFIFQYYEEEERQRGNFPDRFSGHQFPNYSSELNVNALLLGDSALYLCASSAWDRVNSPLHFGNGTRLTVT.

V is TRBV4-1 and J is TRBJ1-1, with D possibly matching TRBD1 (5 bases). This CDR3 comprises 14 residues. The germline CDR1 and CDR2 sequences are MGHRA and YSYEKL. The germline V and J ends were trimmed by 0 bases and 8 bases, with 13 bases remaining between them. DNA for the CDR3: TGCGCCAGCAGCCAAGAAGGGGTCCGGGGGGAAGCTTTCTTT. As protein: CASSQEGVRGEAFF.

This clone was found once. J is TRBJ2-5 and V is TRBV5-4; D not resolved. V lost 1 base and J lost 0, with 7 bases in between. The germline V gene encodes CDR1 SGHNT and CDR2 YYREEE (reference sequence). CDR3 length equals 14 residues. In nucleotides, the CDR3 is TGTGCCAGCAGCTTGTTACACAACCAAGAGACCCAGTACTTC. Amino acids: CASSLLHNQETQYF.

The chain couples TRBV29-1 to TRBJ2-5; D perhaps matches TRBD1 (6 bases). Germline-derived CDR1 and CDR2 are SQVTM and ANQGSEA. Trimming took 2 bases from V and 3 from J, leaving 13 bases between them. The length of the CDR3 is 14 residues. The CDR3 here is CSVEPRTVEETQYF. The CDR3 bases are TGCAGCGTTGAACCTAGGACAGTTGAAGAGACCCAGTACTTC.

This clone turned up a few times. This chain connects TRBV4-1 to TRBJ2-1; 7 bases agree with TRBD2. The germline V gene has CDR1 MGHRA and CDR2 YSYEKL. V gave up 1 base and J gave up 4 bases; unmatched junction bases: 4. This CDR3 is 15 amino acids long. CDR3 in DNA: TGCGCCAGCAGCCAAGCGGCTAGCGGTTACAATGAGCAGTTCTTC. Its translation is CASSQAASGYNEQFF.

The genes are TRBV25-1 and TRBJ2-5; maybe TRBD1 (6 bases). Between the trimmed V and J ends, which lost 3 bases and 2 bases, there was a span of 13 bases. Per germline, CDR1 MGHDK and CDR2 SYGVNS. The CDR3 runs 15 residues. The CDR3 sequence: CASSDPGQGQETQYF. The CDR3 nucleotides are TGTGCCAGCAGTGATCCGGGACAAGGGCAAGAGACCCAGTACTTC.

The chain joins TRBV6-5 to TRBJ2-7; either TRBD1 or TRBD2 may fit D (5 bases each). Deletions cut 0 bases from V and 5 bases from J, with 14 bases between. The CDR3 contains 15 residues. Germline values: CDR1 MNHEY, CDR2 SVGAGI. The CDR3 sequence is CASSYSKNRGHEQYF. CDR3 sequence (DNA): TGTGCCAGCAGTTACTCCAAGAATAGGGGACACGAGCAGTACTTC.

This sequence joins TRBV30 and TRBJ2-7, with D perhaps being TRBD1 or TRBD2 (5 bases each). CDR3 length: 15 residues. Trimming removed 0 bases from V and 2 bases from J, with 14 bases in between. Per the germline V gene, CDR1 is GTSNPN and CDR2 is SVGIG (reference sequence). Written as DNA, the CDR3 is TGTGCCTGGAGTGTAAACCGGGGCGGAGCCTACGAGCAGTACTTC. Its translation is CAWSVNRGGAYEQYF.

This sequence joins TRBV5-1 and TRBJ2-7; perhaps TRBD2 as D (5 bases). The germline V gene encodes CDR1 SGHRS and CDR2 YFSETQ. Deletions cut 0 bases from V and 2 bases from J, with 9 bases between. The CDR3 consists of 14 residues. The DNA of the CDR3 is TGCGCCAGCAGCTTGGTACCGGGAACCTACGAGCAGTACTTC. It is translated as CASSLVPGTYEQYF.

This rearrangement joins TRBV7-9 to TRBJ2-5; TRBD2 matches 7 bases. The ends lost 4 bases at V and 5 bases at J; junction bases unmatched: 7. The CDR3 extends over 14 amino acids. CDR1 is SEHNR, CDR2 FQNEAQ, per germline (reference sequence). The CDR3 loop is CASSSRLAQETQYF. Here the CDR3 DNA reads TGTGCCAGCAGCTCCCGACTAGCCCAGGAGACCCAGTACTTC.

This chain links TRBV5-6 with TRBJ2-5; 8 bases map to TRBD2. The CDR3 consists of 15 residues. V was pared by 4 bases and J by 4 bases, with 9 bases of the junction left unmatched. Germline V gives CDR1 SGHDT, CDR2 YYEEEE. As DNA, the CDR3 is TGTGCCAGCAGCCCAACTGTCGGGGGGGGAGAGACCCAGTACTTC. Protein sequence: CASSPTVGGGETQYF.

This clone occurred once. The chain uses TRBV27 and TRBJ1-6, with TRBD1 as a possible D gene (6 bases). The V end was cut by 5 bases, the J end by 9 bases, with 14 bases between. The length of the CDR3 is 14 residues. The germline V gene has CDR1 MNHEY and CDR2 SMNVEV (reference sequence). The CDR3 DNA is TGTGCCAGCAGTCGAGGGACATCCCGTTCACCCCTCCACTTT. It translates to CASSRGTSRSPLHF.

This clone was detected once. The rearrangement links TRBV2 to TRBJ1-5; tentatively, D is TRBD1 (6 bases). There are 15 residues in the CDR3. Trimming took 3 bases from V and 9 from J, leaving 18 bases between them. Germline lookup yields CDR1 SNHLY and CDR2 FYNNEI. The CDR3 DNA sequence: TGTGCCAGCAGTGACGGCGGGGGCGGCTATGGGCCCCAGCATTTT. Protein: CASSDGGGGYGPQHF. The variable domain in full, with the rest retrieved from reference TRBV2 and TRBJ1-5, is EPEVTQTPSHQVTQMGQEVILRCVPISNHLYFYWYRQILGQKVEFLVSFYNNEISEKSEIFDDQFSVERPDGSNFTLKIRSTKLEDSAMYFCASSDGGGGYGPQHFGDGTRLSIL.

This chain links TRBV10-3 with TRBJ1-3; a possible D gene is TRBD1 (6 bases). The CDR3 consists of 16 residues. From germline, CDR1 is ENHRY and CDR2 SYGVKD. Trimming removed 8 bases from V and 0 bases from J, with 17 bases in between. In DNA form, the CDR3 reads TGTGCCATCGGTAACCGGGGGCCTAACTCTGGAAACACCATATATTTT. Encoded protein: CAIGNRGPNSGNTIYF.

The chain recombines TRBV7-9 with TRBJ2-5; weak D call: TRBD2 (5 bases). Per the germline V gene, CDR1 is SEHNR and CDR2 is FQNEAQ (reference sequence). The CDR3 extends over 13 amino acids. Trimming took off 2 bases at V and 3 bases at J, with 7 bases between the two ends. CDR3 nucleotide sequence: TGTGCCAGCAGCTTAAACGGGGAAGAGACCCAGTACTTC. This encodes CASSLNGEETQYF.

The chain is built from TRBV4-1 and TRBJ1-6; 12 bases map to TRBD1. The junction had 17 bases not matched to a gene; V was cut back by 6 bases and J by 8 bases. The V gene's germline CDR1 is MGHRA and CDR2 YSYEKL. This CDR3 spans 19 amino acids. The DNA of the CDR3 is TGCGCCAGCAGGAGGTTGGGACAGGGGGCCCCGGGGAATGATTCACCCCTCCACTTT. Translation: CASRRLGQGAPGNDSPLHF.

V and J are TRBV6-1 and TRBJ1-2, with 10 bases that match TRBD1. The length of the CDR3 is 14 residues. The J segment lost 7 bases and the V segment lost 5 bases, leaving 7 bases of the junction unmatched. Germline lookup yields CDR1 MNHNS and CDR2 SASEGT. Here the CDR3 reads CASSPGQGLGGYTF. CDR3 nucleotides: TGTGCCAGCAGTCCGGGACAGGGGTTAGGTGGCTACACCTTC.

This chain connects TRBV6-6 to TRBJ2-7, with a possible D match to TRBD2 (5 bases). This CDR3 comprises 14 residues. The germline gives CDR1 MNHNY, CDR2 SVGAGI (reference sequence). Deletions cut 5 bases from V and 0 bases from J, with 11 bases between. CDR3 in amino acids: CASSTPGYSYEQYF. In DNA, the CDR3 is TGTGCCAGCAGTACCCCGGGGTACTCCTACGAGCAGTACTTC.

The chain links TRBV7-8 to TRBJ2-5, with D hard to call. This CDR3 has 14 residues. CDR1 is SGHVS and CDR2 is FQNEAQ in the germline V gene. The V gene lost 8 bases and the J gene lost 4 bases, with 17 bases spanning the gap. CDR3 sequence: CASGLGVARETQYF. CDR3 bases: TGTGCCAGCGGCCTTGGTGTGGCCCGAGAGACCCAGTACTTC.

V usage is TRBV5-1 and J usage is TRBJ2-1; D might be TRBD1 or TRBD2, each matching 6 bases. Germline CDR1 reads SGHRS; CDR2 reads YFSETQ. Deletions cut 4 bases from V and 3 bases from J, with 17 bases between. CDR3 length: 16 residues. DNA for the CDR3: TGCGCCAGCAGCACCTCTCCGGGGGCGGACTACAATGAGCAGTTCTTC. Its protein product is CASSTSPGADYNEQFF. The variable domain in full, with the rest retrieved from reference TRBV5-1 and TRBJ2-1, is KAGVTQTPRYLIKTRGQQVTLSCSPISGHRSVSWYQQTPGQGLQFLFEYFSETQRNKGNFPGRFSGRQFSNSRSEMNVSTLELGDSALYLCASSTSPGADYNEQFFGPGTRLTVL.

The chain uses TRBV9 and TRBJ2-5, with TRBD2 matching over 10 bases. The CDR3 totals 15 residues. V lost 1 base to trimming and J lost 3 bases; unmatched junction nucleotides: 3. Per the germline V gene, CDR1 is SGDLS and CDR2 is YYNGEE. The CDR3 bases are TGTGCCAGCAGCGTACGTACTAGCGGGAAAGAGACCCAGTACTTC. It is translated as CASSVRTSGKETQYF.

The V gene is TRBV6-6, the J gene TRBJ1-1; D gene uncertain. Deletions cut 2 bases from V and 1 base from J, with 11 bases between. The CDR3 is made up of 15 amino acids. Germline loops: CDR1 MNHNY, CDR2 SVGAGI (reference sequence). The CDR3 reads CASSYVGSKNTEAFF. DNA of the CDR3: TGTGCCAGCAGTTACGTCGGATCGAAGAACACTGAAGCTTTCTTT.

This clone was seen once. The gene calls are TRBV6-5 and TRBJ2-7; 9 bases align to TRBD2. Germline V lookup: CDR1 MNHEY, CDR2 SVGAGI. The CDR3 extends over 16 amino acids. After removal of 0 bases from V and 4 bases from J, the junction contained 7 bases not matched to a gene. The CDR3 loop reads CASSYSKGGGAYEQYF. The CDR3, as DNA: TGTGCCAGCAGTTACTCGAAAGGCGGGGGGGCGTACGAGCAGTACTTC.